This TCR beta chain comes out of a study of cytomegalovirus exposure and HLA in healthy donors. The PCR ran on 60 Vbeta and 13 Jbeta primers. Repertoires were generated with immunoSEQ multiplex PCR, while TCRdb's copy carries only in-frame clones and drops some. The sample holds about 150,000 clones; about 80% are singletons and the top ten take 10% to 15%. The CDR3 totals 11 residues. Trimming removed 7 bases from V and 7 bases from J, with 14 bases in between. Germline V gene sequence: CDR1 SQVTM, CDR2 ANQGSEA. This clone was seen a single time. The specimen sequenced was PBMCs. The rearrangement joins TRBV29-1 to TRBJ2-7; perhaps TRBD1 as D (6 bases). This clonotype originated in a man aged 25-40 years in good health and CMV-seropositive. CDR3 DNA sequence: TGCAGCGGGAAGACAGGTTGGGAGCAGTACTTC. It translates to CSGKTGWEQYF.